This is a list of T cell receptor beta chains from one sample in a study of graft-versus-host responses after intestinal transplantation. The repertoire was sequenced with immunoSEQ multiplex PCR; TCRdb's copy has only in-frame clones and lacks some. The sample consists of about 30,000 clones, approximately 80% of them appearing once. The specimen was ileum tissue, collected 98 days after intestinal transplantation. The receptors were sampled from a human patient who received an intestinal transplant, so some T cells may come from the graft donor. Both conserved end residues are part of each CDR3. Clone size is shown for a subset of rows, as once, few, many or a class of expanded clone.

J | V | size | CDR3
TRBJ2-5 | TRBV28 | few | CASSSGTRPYQETQYF
TRBJ1-1 | TRBV7-8 | - | CASTKGSLNTEAFF
TRBJ2-3 | TRBV19 | few | CASRSSATDTQYF
TRBJ1-2 | TRBV25-1 | - | CASSEAGGAGYTF
TRBJ1-1 | TRBV10-3 | - | CATVGTSKQGSNTEAFF
TRBJ1-5 | TRBV10-2 | - | CASTGALLNQPQHF
TRBJ1-5 | TRBV2 | - | CASSGTGLNQPQHF
TRBJ1-4 | TRBV4-1 | - | CASSQGGDSYNEKLFF
TRBJ2-5 | TRBV2 | once | CASRIAVQETQYF
TRBJ1-2 | TRBV6-5 | - | CASSSTGVKVYTF
TRBJ2-2 | TRBV18 | - | CASSPRSNTGELFF
TRBJ2-7 | TRBV29-1 | - | CSVDSGQGATWEQYF
TRBJ1-1 | TRBV29-1 | - | CSVVVGGVDTEAFF
TRBJ2-2 | TRBV6-6 | - | CASSTMVQGSAGELFF
TRBJ2-1 | TRBV19 | - | CASSLGNSYNEQFF
TRBJ1-6 | TRBV30 | - | CAWSWRGSSPLHF
TRBJ1-2 | TRBV6-5 | - | CASSWDNYGYTF
TRBJ2-7 | TRBV2 | - | CASSDSRGTGEQYF
TRBJ2-7 | TRBV29-1 | - | CSVGMPFSYEQYF
TRBJ2-5 | TRBV10-3 | - | CAISETGGAPLGTQYF
TRBJ1-6 | TRBV14 | - | CASSPTGRVNSPLHF
TRBJ1-1 | TRBV18 | few | CASSRQDLGTEAFF
TRBJ2-1 | TRBV15 | - | CATSRETGRQFF
TRBJ1-1 | TRBV4-1 | - | CASSQETGVNTGAFF
TRBJ2-5 | TRBV2 | - | CATRGGGQETQYF
TRBJ2-1 | TRBV7-6 | - | CASSSINGEQFF
TRBJ2-1 | TRBV6-1 | - | CASSPVRVGNEQFF
TRBJ2-5 | TRBV7-9 | once | CASSLSREETQYF
TRBJ2-5 | TRBV4-1 | - | CASSHHVAGGPEETQYF
TRBJ2-1 | TRBV5-3 | few | CATIRDKRNGSYNEQFF
TRBJ2-1 | TRBV11-2 | - | CASSLERGLSNEQFF
TRBJ2-7 | TRBV6-5 | few | CASSYSGGSYEQYF
TRBJ1-1 | TRBV19 | - | CASSIILRGSEAFF
TRBJ2-3 | TRBV7-9 | - | CASRPPSGWGTDTQYF
TRBJ1-4 | TRBV19 | - | CASTTRRRGTPTNEKLFF
TRBJ2-7 | TRBV4-1 | - | CASSSDSGGPLYEQYF
TRBJ1-5 | TRBV6-1 | few | CASSEPTRPQHF
TRBJ2-1 | TRBV6-5 | - | CASSLAGGPNNEQFF
TRBJ1-2 | TRBV4-2 | - | CASSQSHYEKRTVNYGYTF
TRBJ2-7 | TRBV4-2 | - | CASSQPQAGNYEQYF
TRBJ2-5 | TRBV6-6 | - | CASRSGPAQYF
TRBJ2-1 | TRBV4-2 | few | CASSQADSGLYEQFF
TRBJ2-7 | TRBV5-1 | few | CASSFSSDSYEQYF
TRBJ1-1 | TRBV18 | - | CASSLGQGGKNTEAFF
TRBJ1-2 | TRBV15 | - | CATSSHRLGDYGYTF